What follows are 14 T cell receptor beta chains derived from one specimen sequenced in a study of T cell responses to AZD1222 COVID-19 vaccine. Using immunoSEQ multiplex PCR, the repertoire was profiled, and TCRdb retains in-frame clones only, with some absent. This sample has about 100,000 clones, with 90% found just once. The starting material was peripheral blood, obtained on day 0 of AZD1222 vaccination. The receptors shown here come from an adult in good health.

The CDR3 DNA is TGTGCCAGCAGTTTGATCCTAGCGGGGAAGGAGGGCACGCAGTATTTT. Encoded protein: CASSLILAGKEGTQYF. The J gene is TRBJ2-3, the V gene TRBV27, with 9 bases aligning to TRBD2. CDR1 and CDR2 (germline): MNHEY, SMNVEV (reference sequence). With 3 bases clipped from V and 9 bases from J, the junction kept 13 bases outside the gene matches. The CDR3 extends over 16 amino acids.

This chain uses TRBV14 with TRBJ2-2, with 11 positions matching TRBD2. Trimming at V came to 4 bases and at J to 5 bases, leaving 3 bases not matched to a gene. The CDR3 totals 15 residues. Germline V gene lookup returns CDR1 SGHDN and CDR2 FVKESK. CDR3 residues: CASSLWTSGTGELFF. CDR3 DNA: TGTGCCAGCAGCCTTTGGACTAGCGGGACCGGGGAGCTGTTTTTT.

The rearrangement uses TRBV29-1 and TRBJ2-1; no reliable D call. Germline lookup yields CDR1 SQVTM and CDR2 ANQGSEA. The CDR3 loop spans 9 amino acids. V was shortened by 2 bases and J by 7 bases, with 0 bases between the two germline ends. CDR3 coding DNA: TGCAGCGTTGAAAATGAGCAGTTCTTC. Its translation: CSVENEQFF.

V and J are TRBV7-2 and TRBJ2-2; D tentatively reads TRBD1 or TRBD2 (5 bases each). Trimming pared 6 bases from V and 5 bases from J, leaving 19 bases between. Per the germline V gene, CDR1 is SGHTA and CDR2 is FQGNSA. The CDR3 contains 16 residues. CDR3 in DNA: TGTGCCAGCAGTTCATACCGGGGCTCGGGGACCGGGGAGCTGTTTTTT. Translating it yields CASSSYRGSGTGELFF. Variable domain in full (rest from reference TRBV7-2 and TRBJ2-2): GAGVSQSPSNKVTEKGKDVELRCDPISGHTALYWYRQSLGQGLEFLIYFQGNSAPDKSGLPSDRFSAERTGGSVSTLTIQRTQQEDSAVYLCASSSYRGSGTGELFFGEGSRLTVL.

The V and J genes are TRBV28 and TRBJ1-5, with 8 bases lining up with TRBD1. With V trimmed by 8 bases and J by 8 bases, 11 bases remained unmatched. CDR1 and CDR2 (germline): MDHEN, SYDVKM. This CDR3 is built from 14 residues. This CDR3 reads CASASQGGEEPQHF. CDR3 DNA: TGTGCCAGCGCATCACAGGGGGGGGAGGAGCCCCAGCATTTT.

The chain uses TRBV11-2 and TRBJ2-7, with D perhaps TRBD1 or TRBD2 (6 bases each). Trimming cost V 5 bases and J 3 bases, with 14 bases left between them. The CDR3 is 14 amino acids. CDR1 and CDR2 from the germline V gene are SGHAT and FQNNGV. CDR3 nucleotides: TGTGCCAGCAGCCCTACGGGGGCCCTCTACGAGCAGTACTTC. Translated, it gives CASSPTGALYEQYF. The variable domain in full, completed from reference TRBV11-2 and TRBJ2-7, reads EAGVAQSPRYKIIEKRQSVAFWCNPISGHATLYWYQQILGQGPKLLIQFQNNGVVDDSQLPKDRFSAERLKGVDSTLKIQPAKLEDSAVYLCASSPTGALYEQYFGPGTRLTVT.

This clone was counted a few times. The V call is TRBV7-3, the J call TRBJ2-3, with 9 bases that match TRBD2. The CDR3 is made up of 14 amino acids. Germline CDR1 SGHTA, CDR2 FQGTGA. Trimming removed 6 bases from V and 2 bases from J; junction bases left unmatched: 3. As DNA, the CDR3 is TGTGCCAGCAGTCAGCGGGGGGTCACAGATACGCAGTATTTT. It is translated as CASSQRGVTDTQYF. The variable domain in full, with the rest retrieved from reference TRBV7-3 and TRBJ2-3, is GAGVSQTPSNKVTEKGKYVELRCDPISGHTALYWYRQSLGQGPEFLIYFQGTGAADDSGLPNDRFFAVRPEGSVSTLKIQRTERGDSAVYLCASSQRGVTDTQYFGPGTRLTVL.

The CDR3 DNA follows: TGCAGTGCTAGAGACTATGGCTACACCTTC. Translating gives CSARDYGYTF. The chain recombines TRBV20-1 with TRBJ1-2; no definite D call. This CDR3 has 10 amino acids. Germline V gene data show CDR1 as DFQATT and CDR2 as SNEGSKA (reference sequence). V lost 0 bases to trimming and J lost 4 bases, with 0 bases between them.

CDR3 sequence (DNA): TGCGCCAGCAGTGAGTCTTTAAGGGCACCGTACTTC. The encoded protein is CASSESLRAPYF. This sequence joins TRBV10-2 and TRBJ2-5; no reliable D call. CDR3 length: 12 residues. Germline lookup yields CDR1 WSHSY and CDR2 SAAADI. Trimming removed 0 bases from V and 13 bases from J, with 12 bases in between.

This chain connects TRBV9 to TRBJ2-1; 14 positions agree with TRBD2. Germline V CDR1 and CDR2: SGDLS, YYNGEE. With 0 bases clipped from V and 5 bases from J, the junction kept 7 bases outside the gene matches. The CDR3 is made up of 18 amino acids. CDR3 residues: CASSVEDPGLAGDNEQFF. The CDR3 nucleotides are TGTGCCAGCAGCGTAGAAGATCCGGGACTAGCGGGGGACAATGAGCAGTTCTTC.

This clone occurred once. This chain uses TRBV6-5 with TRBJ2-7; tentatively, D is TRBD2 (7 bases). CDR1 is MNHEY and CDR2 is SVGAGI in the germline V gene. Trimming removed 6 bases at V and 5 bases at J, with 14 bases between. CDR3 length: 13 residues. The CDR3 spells CASREGGAHEQYF. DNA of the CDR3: TGTGCCAGCAGGGAGGGGGGGGCCCACGAGCAGTACTTC.

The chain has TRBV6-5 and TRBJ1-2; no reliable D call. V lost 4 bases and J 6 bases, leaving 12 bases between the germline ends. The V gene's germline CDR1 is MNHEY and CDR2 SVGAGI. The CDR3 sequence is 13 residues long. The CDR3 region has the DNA TGTGCCAGCAGTTTCGTTCCAACCGATGGCTACACCTTC. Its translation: CASSFVPTDGYTF.

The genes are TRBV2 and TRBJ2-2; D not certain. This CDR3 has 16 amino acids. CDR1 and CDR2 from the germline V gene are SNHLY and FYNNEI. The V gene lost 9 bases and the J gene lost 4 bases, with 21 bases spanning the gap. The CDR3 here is CASGPPADISTGELFF. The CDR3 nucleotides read TGTGCCAGTGGACCCCCCGCCGACATATCCACCGGGGAGCTGTTTTTT. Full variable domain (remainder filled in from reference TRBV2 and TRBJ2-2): EPEVTQTPSHQVTQMGQEVILRCVPISNHLYFYWYRQILGQKVEFLVSFYNNEISEKSEIFDDQFSVERPDGSNFTLKIRSTKLEDSAMYFCASGPPADISTGELFFGEGSRLTVL.

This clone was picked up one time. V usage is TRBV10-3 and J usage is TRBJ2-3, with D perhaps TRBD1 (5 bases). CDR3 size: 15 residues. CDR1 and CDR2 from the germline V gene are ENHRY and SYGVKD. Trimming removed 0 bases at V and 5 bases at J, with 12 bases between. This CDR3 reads CAISESIGAKDTQYF. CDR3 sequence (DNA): TGTGCCATCAGTGAGTCAATTGGGGCCAAAGATACGCAGTATTTT.